A selection of T cell receptor beta chains follows, all from one sample in a study of Graves' ophthalmopathy and Graves' hyperthyroidism. TCRdb re-derived calls from the multiplex PCR reads in MiXCR, one entry per CDR3 protein. The sample includes around 470,000 distinct CDR3 sequences, roughly an eighth of them seen just once. The specimen was blood. These TCRs come from a woman aged 25 to 39 with Graves' ophthalmopathy. Each CDR3 is given with its conserved first and last residue. A D gene is named only where the DNA matches it firmly. For some rows the clone size is stated as once, few or many, or as a class when expanded; others skip it.

TRBJ2-7,many,TRBD2,TRBV28,TGTGCCAGCAGTACCTGGGGACTAGCGGGAGAGGGCGAGCAGTACTTC,CASSTWGLAGEGEQYF
TRBJ2-2,NA,TRBD2,TRBV6-1,TGTGCCAGCAAGGACGGGGGGGATACCGGGGAGCTGTTTTTT,CASKDGGDTGELFF
TRBJ2-5,many,TRBD2,TRBV28,TGTGCCAGCAGAATTAGCGGGGGAAAAGAGACCCAGTACTTC,CASRISGGKETQYF
TRBJ2-7,many,TRBD1,TRBV27,TGTGCCAGCAGTTTCCCTCAGACAGGGCCCTACGAGCAGTACTTC,CASSFPQTGPYEQYF
TRBJ2-1,NA,NA,TRBV12-3/TRBV12-4,TGTGCCAGCAGTTTAGCTAGTCCCCATTGGAGTGAGCAGTTCTTC,CASSLASPHWSEQFF
TRBJ2-5,many,NA,TRBV9,TGTGCCAGCAGCCGGAGTGTAGCGGACCAAGAGACCCAGTACTTC,CASSRSVADQETQYF
TRBJ2-4,NA,NA,TRBV12-3/TRBV12-4,TGTGCCAGCCGGGGAACCGGGGGTAAAAAAAACATTAAGTACTTC,CASRGTGGKKNIKYF
TRBJ2-5,many,TRBD1,TRBV7-8,TGTGCCAGCAGCGACCAGACAGGGGGACGGGAGACCCAGTACTTC,CASSDQTGGRETQYF
TRBJ2-7,NA,TRBD2,TRBV5-1,TGCGCCAGCAGCCTGACTAGCGAATCGGCCTACGAGCAGTACTTC,CASSLTSESAYEQYF
TRBJ1-2,few,TRBD1,TRBV5-1,TGCGCCAGCAGCCTGGGCGGGACAGCAGGCTATGGCTACACCTTC,CASSLGGTAGYGYTF
TRBJ1-5,many,NA,TRBV27,TGTGCCAGCAGTTTACTGGGGAATAGCAATCAGCCCCAGCATTTT,CASSLLGNSNQPQHF
TRBJ2-7,NA,NA,TRBV5-1,TGCGCCAGCAGCGGGGTACAGGGTTCCTACGAGCAGTACTTC,CASSGVQGSYEQYF
TRBJ2-7,many,TRBD1,TRBV20-1,TGCAGTGCTAGTAAGGGACAGGGCTACGAGCAGTACTTC,CSASKGQGYEQYF
TRBJ2-5,many,NA,TRBV4-1,TGCGCCAGCAGCCAAGATCGCGGGGGGACAGGGCAAGAGACCCAGTACTTC,CASSQDRGGTGQETQYF
TRBJ1-5,many,NA,TRBV20-1,TGCAGTGCTCAGATGGGCCTGATGGGCCAGCCCCAGCATTTT,CSAQMGLMGQPQHF
TRBJ2-7,NA,NA,TRBV7-8,TGTGCCAGCAGCCGATCGCGATCCTACGAGCAGTACTTC,CASSRSRSYEQYF
TRBJ2-5,many,NA,TRBV7-6,TGTGCCAGCAGCCCAGTTGGGGAGACCCAGTACTTC,CASSPVGETQYF
TRBJ1-2,once,NA,TRBV20-1,TGCAGTGCTAGCGGGGGGGCCGGCTATGGCTACACCTTC,CSASGGAGYGYTF
TRBJ1-5,many,NA,TRBV6-1,TGTGCCAGCAGTGAAAGGGGTGGGGGTATTAGTCAGCCCCAGCATTTT,CASSERGGGISQPQHF